This passage covers 26 T cell receptor beta chains from one sample sequenced in a study of CD8+ T cells in alopecia areata. Extracted from the samples, RNA was reverse transcribed into cDNA to serve as the sequencing template. Sequencing was performed with immunoSEQ multiplex PCR; in TCRdb, only in-frame clones are kept and a portion is missing. Of over 150,000 clones in the sample, 45% to 70% were seen once. Sequenced material: CD8+ T cells sorted from blood. Source of these receptors: a human donor in good health.

The rearrangement joins TRBV2 to TRBJ1-6; 9 bases map to TRBD1. CDR1 is SNHLY and CDR2 is FYNNEI in the germline V gene. After removal of 6 bases from V and 8 bases from J, the junction contained 5 bases not matched to a gene. This CDR3 has 14 amino acids. CDR3 nucleotides: TGTGCCAGCAGCCCGGGACAGGGACATTCACCCCTCCACTTT. The encoded protein is CASSPGQGHSPLHF.

This clone was observed a single time. This rearrangement joins TRBV4-1 to TRBJ2-2; unclear D gene. Germline CDR1 and CDR2: MGHRA and YSYEKL. CDR3 size: 13 residues. Trimming stripped 8 bases from V and 2 bases from J, with 9 bases between. The CDR3 is CASATLNTGELFF. DNA of the CDR3: TGCGCCAGCGCGACACTTAACACCGGGGAGCTGTTTTTT.

The V call is TRBV7-6, the J call TRBJ2-5, with TRBD2 identical over 11 bases. The CDR3 totals 16 residues. V shed 5 bases and J 1 base; nucleotides not matched to a gene: 6. Germline CDR1 reads SGHVS; CDR2 reads FNYEAQ. CDR3 sequence (DNA): TGTGCCAGCAGCCTCCGACTAGCGGGGTTCCAAGAGACCCAGTACTTC. Translated: CASSLRLAGFQETQYF.

This clone has only a few counts. This rearrangement joins TRBV29-1 to TRBJ1-2, with 7 bases aligning to TRBD1. The CDR3 is 13 residues long. Germline trimming cut 2 bases from V and 5 bases from J; bases unmatched to any gene: 5. Germline V CDR1 and CDR2: SQVTM, ANQGSEA. The CDR3 DNA reads TGCAGCGTTGAACACAGGGGAGGGTATGGCTACACCTTC. This gives the protein CSVEHRGGYGYTF.

This clone has more than one count but fewer than ten. The chain carries TRBV6-5 and TRBJ1-2; D not certain. V lost 6 bases, J lost 4 bases, and 9 bases lay in between. Germline V lookup: CDR1 MNHEY, CDR2 SVGAGI. The CDR3 contains 12 residues. Here the CDR3 reads CASREGGYGYTF. The CDR3 DNA sequence: TGTGCCAGCAGGGAGGGAGGCTATGGCTACACCTTC.

The V call is TRBV13, the J call TRBJ2-3; TRBD1 might be the D (6 bases). Germline V gene sequence: CDR1 PRHDT, CDR2 FYEKMQ (reference sequence). The CDR3 has 14 residues. With 6 bases removed from V and 2 bases from J, the gap between germline ends came to 12 bases. CDR3 DNA: TGTGCCAGCAGACTCAGGGGCGCCACAGATACGCAGTATTTT. Translating it yields CASRLRGATDTQYF.

The rearrangement links TRBV2 to TRBJ2-1; D uncertain. Germline lookup yields CDR1 SNHLY and CDR2 FYNNEI. The length of the CDR3 is 14 residues. Trimming stripped 1 base from V and 2 bases from J, with 6 bases between. The CDR3 spells CASSEGTTYNEQFF. Written as DNA, the CDR3 is TGTGCCAGCAGTGAAGGGACCACCTACAATGAGCAGTTCTTC.

This clone was picked up one time. V is TRBV11-2 and J is TRBJ1-2, with D maybe TRBD1 (5 bases). Germline assignment: CDR1 SGHAT and CDR2 FQNNGV. Trimming pared 3 bases from V and 6 bases from J, leaving 14 bases between. The CDR3 has 14 amino acids. The CDR3 nucleotides are TGTGCCAGCAGCTTGGGACGGTGGCTAGATGGCTACACCTTC. Protein: CASSLGRWLDGYTF.

This chain uses TRBV15 with TRBJ1-1, with D hard to call. Trimming pared 0 bases from V and 11 bases from J, leaving 13 bases between. The CDR3 runs 13 residues. Germline lookup yields CDR1 LNHNV and CDR2 YYDKDF (reference sequence). CDR3 in DNA: TGTGCCACCAGCAGAGAAAAGGCTACGGGGGCTTTCTTT. Amino acids: CATSREKATGAFF.

The CDR3 loop is CASSRGTSEFTDTQYF. DNA for the CDR3: TGTGCCAGCAGCCGCGGGACTAGCGAATTCACAGATACGCAGTATTTT. The rearrangement uses TRBV7-2 and TRBJ2-3; 10 bases line up with TRBD2. Germline values: CDR1 SGHTA, CDR2 FQGNSA. V was pared by 5 bases and J by 2 bases, with 7 bases of the junction left unmatched. The CDR3 has 16 amino acids.

A few counts support this clone. J is TRBJ1-5 and V is TRBV6-1; D unresolved. The V and J ends lost 1 base and 2 bases respectively, with 6 bases between them. The CDR3 consists of 14 residues. The germline gives CDR1 MNHNS, CDR2 SASEGT. DNA of the CDR3: TGTGCCAGCAGTGAAGGGAGAGGCAATCAGCCCCAGCATTTT. Its protein is CASSEGRGNQPQHF.

The J gene is TRBJ2-3, the V gene TRBV6-1, with TRBD1 identical over 8 bases. The CDR3 contains 15 residues. CDR1 MNHNS and CDR2 SASEGT come from the germline V gene. V trimming: 3 bases; J trimming: 1 base; junction bases outside the gene matches: 3. CDR3 in DNA: TGTGCCAGCAGTGACTCGGGACAGGGCACAGATACGCAGTATTTT. Its translation is CASSDSGQGTDTQYF.

This chain joins TRBV29-1 and TRBJ1-5; D may be TRBD1 (5 bases). CDR3 size: 13 residues. CDR1 is SQVTM, CDR2 ANQGSEA, per germline. V lost 7 bases, J lost 3 bases, and 13 bases lay in between. The CDR3 sequence: CSAAGDPNQPQHF. The CDR3 DNA sequence: TGCAGCGCCGCTGGGGACCCCAATCAGCCCCAGCATTTT.

The V gene is TRBV5-1, the J gene TRBJ2-1, with D perhaps assigned TRBD1 or TRBD2 (5 bases each). V lost 6 bases and J 3 bases, leaving 16 bases between the germline ends. The CDR3 consists of 15 residues. The germline gives CDR1 SGHRS, CDR2 YFSETQ. The CDR3 DNA reads TGCGCCAGCACCCCCAAACCTGGGGGCTACAATGAGCAGTTCTTC. Translation: CASTPKPGGYNEQFF.

The V and J genes are TRBV6-6 and TRBJ1-1; D is uncertain. The germline CDR1 and CDR2 sequences are MNHNY and SVGAGI (reference sequence). V was pared by 5 bases and J by 1 base, with 5 bases between. The CDR3 covers 12 residues. The CDR3 nucleotides read TGTGCCAGCAGTGGAACGAACACTGAAGCTTTCTTT. Residues: CASSGTNTEAFF.

This clone was observed a handful of times. The chain combines TRBV29-1 with TRBJ2-7, with 8 bases matching TRBD2. The germline V gene encodes CDR1 SQVTM and CDR2 ANQGSEA. The CDR3 spans 12 residues. V lost 6 bases to trimming and J lost 6 bases; unmatched junction nucleotides: 7. The CDR3 is CSVQARGGEQYF. CDR3 in DNA: TGCAGCGTCCAGGCCCGGGGGGGCGAGCAGTACTTC.

The CDR3 region has the DNA TGTGCCAGCACCCCACTCGGCGGGGTAGGGTCCCAGTACTTC. Its translation is CASTPLGGVGSQYF. The chain links TRBV7-2 to TRBJ2-5; D may be TRBD2 (6 bases). Per the germline V gene, CDR1 is SGHTA and CDR2 is FQGNSA. Trimming removed 7 bases at V and 9 bases at J, with 21 bases between. This CDR3 has 14 residues.

This clone was observed a few times. The genes are TRBV27 and TRBJ2-7, with 7 bases matching TRBD2. Unmatched junction bases numbered 8, after V lost 1 base and J lost 2 bases. The CDR3 is 16 residues long. Germline assignment: CDR1 MNHEY and CDR2 SMNVEV (reference sequence). The CDR3 nucleotides are TGTGCCAGCAGTTTATTATCGGGGCGGGGGACCTACGAGCAGTACTTC. It translates to CASSLLSGRGTYEQYF.

This sequence joins TRBV5-1 and TRBJ2-7, with 10 bases that match TRBD1. Germline-derived CDR1 and CDR2 are SGHRS and YFSETQ. The V and J ends lost 2 bases and 3 bases, in that order; junction bases with no gene match: 2. The CDR3 consists of 14 residues. Here the CDR3 DNA reads TGCGCCAGCAGCTTCGGACAGGGGGTCTACGAGCAGTACTTC. Amino acids: CASSFGQGVYEQYF. The complete variable domain, with remaining parts taken from reference TRBV5-1 and TRBJ2-7, reads KAGVTQTPRYLIKTRGQQVTLSCSPISGHRSVSWYQQTPGQGLQFLFEYFSETQRNKGNFPGRFSGRQFSNSRSEMNVSTLELGDSALYLCASSFGQGVYEQYFGPGTRLTVT.

This clone was observed a single time. CDR3 nucleotide sequence: TGTGCCAGCAGCGCAGGGTTAGGCACAGATACGCAGTATTTT. Residues: CASSAGLGTDTQYF. This sequence joins TRBV6-5 and TRBJ2-3, with D possibly being TRBD1 (5 bases). Germline CDR1 and CDR2: MNHEY and SVGAGI. The CDR3 covers 14 residues. Trimming removed 6 bases at V and 1 base at J, with 11 bases between.

The chain employs TRBV30 and TRBJ1-2; no reliable D call. This CDR3 is 16 amino acids long. Between the trimmed V and J ends, which lost 4 bases and 0 bases, there was a span of 18 bases. Germline lookup yields CDR1 GTSNPN and CDR2 SVGIG (reference sequence). CDR3 bases: TGTGCCTGGACCCACCCAAGACATGACTCTAACTATGGCTACACCTTC. Amino acid sequence: CAWTHPRHDSNYGYTF.

This clone appeared a few times. The gene calls are TRBV29-1 and TRBJ2-1, with 11 nucleotides matching TRBD1. In germline, CDR1 is SQVTM, CDR2 ANQGSEA. The CDR3 is made up of 15 amino acids. V shed 6 bases and J 9 bases; nucleotides not matched to a gene: 13. In DNA, the CDR3 is TGCAGCGTACCTAATTGGGACAGGGGGAGCGGTGAGCAGTTCTTC. Translated: CSVPNWDRGSGEQFF.

The rearrangement uses TRBV9 and TRBJ2-7; the D gene is possibly TRBD1 (5 bases). The germline V and J ends were trimmed by 3 bases and 0 bases, with 13 bases remaining between them. The CDR3 runs to 15 residues. From germline, CDR1 is SGDLS and CDR2 YYNGEE. The CDR3 spells CASSALTDNSYEQYF. In DNA, the CDR3 is TGTGCCAGCAGCGCCCTGACAGACAACTCCTACGAGCAGTACTTC.

This clone occurred once. The CDR3 protein is CASSFAGEETQYF. CDR3 in DNA: TGTGCCAGCAGCTTTGCTGGGGAGGAGACCCAGTACTTC. V usage is TRBV5-6 and J usage is TRBJ2-5, with D tentatively TRBD2 (5 bases). V lost 2 bases to trimming and J lost 5 bases, with 10 bases between them. This CDR3 region has 13 residues. The germline CDR1 and CDR2 sequences are SGHDT and YYEEEE.

The chain uses TRBV11-2 and TRBJ2-1; 13 bases line up with TRBD2. The CDR3 spans 18 residues. V gave up 7 bases and J gave up 0 bases; unmatched junction bases: 9. Germline CDR1 SGHAT, CDR2 FQNNGV. The CDR3 here is CASIGTSGVQSSYNEQFF. The DNA for the CDR3 is TGTGCCAGCATCGGGACTAGCGGGGTCCAGAGCTCCTACAATGAGCAGTTCTTC.

The rearrangement joins TRBV23-1 to TRBJ2-5; tentative D call: TRBD2 (6 bases). TRBV23-1 is sorted into the ORF group, with uncertain function. Deletions cut 6 bases from V and 2 bases from J, with 19 bases between. The CDR3 loop spans 16 amino acids. CDR3 DNA: TGCGCCAGCAGCCAAGTGGCCGGGGGAACACAAGAGACCCAGTACTTC. Its protein product is CASSQVAGGTQETQYF.